This TCR beta chain was found in a study of metastatic and nonmetastatic thyroid tumors. Overall study: Peripheral blood and tumor or nodule samples from malignant and benign thyroid patients were compared.

All patients reached thyroid surgery having received no treatment beforehand. TCRdb re-called the PCR reads through MiXCR. The data contain some 20,000 clones, 32% of them seen just once; the ten biggest clones take up under 25%. Material: adjacent normal tissue. This TCR came from a female donor with papillary thyroid cancer or a benign thyroid nodule (not recorded which). Some clones in this sample may be carry-over from other donors' samples.

The CDR3 is CSAHAPPNSPLHF. CDR3 coding DNA: TGCAGTGCGCACGCGCCCCCAAATTCACCCCTCCACTTT. The rearrangement links TRBV20-1 to TRBJ1-6; unclear D gene. Between the trimmed V and J ends, which lost 6 bases and 7 bases, there was a span of 13 bases. The CDR3 contains 13 residues. CDR1 and CDR2 (germline): DFQATT, SNEGSKA (reference sequence).